The T cell receptor beta chain under discussion was sequenced for a study of blood T cell repertoires in COVID-19. Study at large: Donors in the United States, Italy and Spain gave samples during acute or convalescent COVID-19.

The CDR3 runs 14 residues. J lost 5 bases, V lost 0 bases, and 4 bases had no gene match. Germline V lookup: CDR1 SGHNT, CDR2 YYREEE (reference sequence). Participant ages covered about 18 to 100 years across about two dozen US areas. Clinical history as reported by participants underpinned cohort assignment. Method: immunoSEQ multiplex PCR; TCRdb's copy keeps in-frame clones and lacks some. The sample has roughly 210,000 clones; roughly 84% are singletons. The sequenced material came from PBMCs or T cells enriched from blood (not recorded which). The genes are TRBV5-4 and TRBJ1-2; 7 bases are shared with TRBD1. The receptor comes from a man in his thirties or forties in a cohort exposed to, infected with or recovered from COVID-19 (not recorded which). The CDR3 loop reads CASSLGLQGYGYTF. The CDR3 region has the DNA TGTGCCAGCAGCTTGGGATTACAGGGGTATGGCTACACCTTC.